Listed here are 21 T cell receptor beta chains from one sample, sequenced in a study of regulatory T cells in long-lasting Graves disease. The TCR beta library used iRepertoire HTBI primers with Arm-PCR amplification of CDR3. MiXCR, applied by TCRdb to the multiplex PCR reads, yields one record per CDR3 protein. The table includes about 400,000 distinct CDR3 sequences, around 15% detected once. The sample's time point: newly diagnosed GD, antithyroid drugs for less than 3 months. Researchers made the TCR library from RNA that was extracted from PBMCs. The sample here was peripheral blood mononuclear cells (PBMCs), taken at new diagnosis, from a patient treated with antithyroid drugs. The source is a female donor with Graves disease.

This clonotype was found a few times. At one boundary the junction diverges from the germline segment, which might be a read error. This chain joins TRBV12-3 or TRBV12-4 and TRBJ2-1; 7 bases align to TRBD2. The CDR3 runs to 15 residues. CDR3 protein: CASSFHLAEYNEQLF. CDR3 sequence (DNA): TGTGCCAGCAGTTTTCACCTAGCGGAGTACAATGAGCAGCTCTTC.

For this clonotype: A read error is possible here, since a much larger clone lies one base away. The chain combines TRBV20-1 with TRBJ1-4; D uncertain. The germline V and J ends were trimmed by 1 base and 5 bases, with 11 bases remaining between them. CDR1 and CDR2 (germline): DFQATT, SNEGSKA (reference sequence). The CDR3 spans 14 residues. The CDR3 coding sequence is TGCAGTGCTAGAGTCCTAGACACCAATGAAAAACTGTTTTTT. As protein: CSARVLDTNEKLFF.

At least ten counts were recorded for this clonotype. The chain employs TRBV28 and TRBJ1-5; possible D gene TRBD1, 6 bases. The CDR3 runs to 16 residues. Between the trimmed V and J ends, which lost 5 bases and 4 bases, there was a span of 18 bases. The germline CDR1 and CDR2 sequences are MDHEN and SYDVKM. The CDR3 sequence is CASSPDPGDWNQPQHF. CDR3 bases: TGTGCCAGCAGTCCCGACCCAGGGGATTGGAATCAGCCCCAGCATTTT.

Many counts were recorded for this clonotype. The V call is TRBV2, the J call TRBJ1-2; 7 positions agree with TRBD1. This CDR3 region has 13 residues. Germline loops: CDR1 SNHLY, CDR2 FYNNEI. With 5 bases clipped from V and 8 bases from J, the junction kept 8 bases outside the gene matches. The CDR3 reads CASSPGTEEGYTF. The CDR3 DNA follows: TGTGCCAGCAGTCCCGGGACAGAGGAAGGCTACACCTTC.

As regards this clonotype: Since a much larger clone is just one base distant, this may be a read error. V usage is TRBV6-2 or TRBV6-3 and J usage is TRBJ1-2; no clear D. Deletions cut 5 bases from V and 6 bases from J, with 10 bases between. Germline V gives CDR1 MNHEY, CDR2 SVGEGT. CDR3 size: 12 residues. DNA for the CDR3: TGTGCCAGCAGTCCCCCCTCAGATGGCTACACCTTC. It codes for CASSPPSDGYTF.

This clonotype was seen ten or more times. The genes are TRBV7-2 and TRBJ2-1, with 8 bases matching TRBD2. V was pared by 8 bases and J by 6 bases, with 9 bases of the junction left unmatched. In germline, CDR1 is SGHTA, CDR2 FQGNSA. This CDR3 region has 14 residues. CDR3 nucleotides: TGTGCCAGCGCTAAGCGGGAGCTTGGCAATGAGCAGTTCTTC. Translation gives CASAKRELGNEQFF.

The DNA for the CDR3 is TGCAGTGCTAAGGGGGGTCTTCGCTCCTACAATGAGCAGTTCTTC. Its translation: CSAKGGLRSYNEQFF. V and J are TRBV20-1 and TRBJ2-1, with D possibly called TRBD1 or TRBD2 (6 bases each). CDR1 is DFQATT and CDR2 is SNEGSKA in the germline V gene (reference sequence). This CDR3 is built from 15 residues. V was trimmed by 4 bases and J by 0 bases, leaving 13 bases between them.

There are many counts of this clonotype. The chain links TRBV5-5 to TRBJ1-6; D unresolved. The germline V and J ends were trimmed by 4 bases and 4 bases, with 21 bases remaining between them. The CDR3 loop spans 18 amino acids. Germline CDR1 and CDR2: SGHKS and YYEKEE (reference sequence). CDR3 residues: CASSRPPREGIYNSPLHF. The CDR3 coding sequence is TGTGCCAGCAGCAGGCCGCCCCGGGAAGGGATTTATAATTCACCCCTCCACTTT.

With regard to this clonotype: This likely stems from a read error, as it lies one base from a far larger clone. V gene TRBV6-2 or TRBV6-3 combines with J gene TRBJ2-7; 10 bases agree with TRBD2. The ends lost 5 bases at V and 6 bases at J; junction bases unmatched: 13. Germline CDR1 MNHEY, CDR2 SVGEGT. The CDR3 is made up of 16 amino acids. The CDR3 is CASSPWASGSVGEQYF. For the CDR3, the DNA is TGTGCCAGCAGTCCATGGGCTAGCGGGAGCGTGGGCGAGCAGTACTTC.

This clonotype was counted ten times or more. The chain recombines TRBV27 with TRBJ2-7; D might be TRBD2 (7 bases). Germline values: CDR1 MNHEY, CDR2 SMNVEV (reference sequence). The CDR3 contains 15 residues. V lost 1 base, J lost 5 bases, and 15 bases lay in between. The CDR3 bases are TGTGCCAGCAGTTTATTCGAAGGGGGGGGCGACGAGCAGTACTTC. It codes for CASSLFEGGGDEQYF.

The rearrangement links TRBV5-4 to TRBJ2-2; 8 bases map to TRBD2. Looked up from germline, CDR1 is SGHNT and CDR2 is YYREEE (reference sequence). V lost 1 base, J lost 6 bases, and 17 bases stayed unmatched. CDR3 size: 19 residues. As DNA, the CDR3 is TGTGCCAGCAGCTTGAACGGGGGCAGCGGGAGAGTCTTAGCCGGGGAGCTGTTTTTT. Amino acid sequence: CASSLNGGSGRVLAGELFF.

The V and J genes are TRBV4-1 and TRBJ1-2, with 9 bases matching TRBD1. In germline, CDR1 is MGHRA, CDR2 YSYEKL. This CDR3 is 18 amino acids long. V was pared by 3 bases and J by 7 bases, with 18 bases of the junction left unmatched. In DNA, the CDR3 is TGCGCCAGCAGCCAGGAGCCTGCCACGGGGACAGGGAGGTCTGGCTACACCTTC. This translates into CASSQEPATGTGRSGYTF.

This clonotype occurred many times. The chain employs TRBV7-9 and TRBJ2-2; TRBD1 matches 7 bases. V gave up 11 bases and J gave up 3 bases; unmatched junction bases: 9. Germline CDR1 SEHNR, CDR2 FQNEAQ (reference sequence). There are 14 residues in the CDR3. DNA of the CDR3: TGTGCCGGTACCGGGACAGCGGACACCGGGGAGCTGTTTTTT. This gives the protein CAGTGTADTGELFF.

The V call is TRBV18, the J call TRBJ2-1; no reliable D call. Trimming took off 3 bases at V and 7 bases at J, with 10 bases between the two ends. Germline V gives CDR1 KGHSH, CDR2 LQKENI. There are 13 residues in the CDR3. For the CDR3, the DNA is TGTGCCAGCTCACCCGCCTCTGGGAATGAGCAGTTCTTC. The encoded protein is CASSPASGNEQFF.

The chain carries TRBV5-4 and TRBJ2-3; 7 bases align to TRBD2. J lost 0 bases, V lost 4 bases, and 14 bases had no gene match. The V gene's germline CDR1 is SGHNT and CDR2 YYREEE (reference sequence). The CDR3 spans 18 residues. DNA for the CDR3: TGTGCCAGCAGCGGGGGGGTTTATAGCCATGGGAGCACAGATACGCAGTATTTT. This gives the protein CASSGGVYSHGSTDTQYF.

The CDR3 DNA reads TGTGCCAGCTCACCTTGGTCCCGGGGCGGCTATGGCTACACCTTC. It is translated as CASSPWSRGGYGYTF. This rearrangement joins TRBV18 to TRBJ1-2, with D perhaps TRBD1 (5 bases). Germline loops: CDR1 KGHSH, CDR2 LQKENI. The CDR3 is 15 amino acids. V lost 3 bases and J lost 4, with 15 bases in between.

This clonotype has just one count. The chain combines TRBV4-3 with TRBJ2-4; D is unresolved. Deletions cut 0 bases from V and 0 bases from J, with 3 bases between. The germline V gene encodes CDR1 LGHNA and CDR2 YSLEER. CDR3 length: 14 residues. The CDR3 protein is CASSQDLAKNIQYF. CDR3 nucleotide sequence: TGCGCCAGCAGCCAAGATTTAGCCAAAAACATTCAGTACTTC.

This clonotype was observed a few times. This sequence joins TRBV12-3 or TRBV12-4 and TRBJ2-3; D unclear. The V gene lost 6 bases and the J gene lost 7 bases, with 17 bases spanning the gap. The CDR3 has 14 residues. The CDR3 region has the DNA TGTGCCAGCAGCTGGCAGGTGGCCGGCCATACGCAGTATTTT. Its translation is CASSWQVAGHTQYF.

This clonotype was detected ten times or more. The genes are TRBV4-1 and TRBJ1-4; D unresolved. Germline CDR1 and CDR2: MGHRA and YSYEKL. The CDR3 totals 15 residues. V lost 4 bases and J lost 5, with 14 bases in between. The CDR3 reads CASSLTGLGNEKLFF. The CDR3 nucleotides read TGCGCCAGCAGCCTCACCGGCCTTGGGAATGAAAAACTGTTTTTT.

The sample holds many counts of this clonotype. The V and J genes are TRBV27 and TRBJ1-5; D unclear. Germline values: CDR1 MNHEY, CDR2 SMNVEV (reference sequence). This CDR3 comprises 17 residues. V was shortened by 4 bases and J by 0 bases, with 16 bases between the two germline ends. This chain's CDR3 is CASSSSLTQYSNQPQHF. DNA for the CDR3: TGTGCCAGCAGTTCGTCCTTGACTCAGTATAGCAATCAGCCCCAGCATTTT.

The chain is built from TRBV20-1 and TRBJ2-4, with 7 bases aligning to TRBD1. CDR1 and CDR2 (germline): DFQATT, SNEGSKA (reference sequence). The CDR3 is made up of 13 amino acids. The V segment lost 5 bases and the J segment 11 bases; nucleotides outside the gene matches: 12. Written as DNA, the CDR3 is TGCAGTGCTGGGACAGCGTCAGAGAGGGTTCAGTACTTC. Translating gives CSAGTASERVQYF.